This T cell receptor beta chain appears in the sequencing data of a study of pediatric ulcerative colitis (dated by TCRdb to the late 2010s). About the study as a whole: Nine newly diagnosed, treatment-naive pediatric ulcerative colitis patients and a handful of non-IBD control children each provided paired blood and rectal samples.

Turning to this clone: The antigen this receptor binds is unknown. The sample holds no much larger clone one base away, and base qualities are not on file.

The control children had a colonoscopy because IBD was suspected, but their endoscopy was normal both macroscopically and histologically, and none were diagnosed with IBD within the following year. Blood was sampled at the same time as the colonoscopy. The Wizard kit (Promega) was used to extract genomic DNA from blood and intestinal samples. Rearranged CDR3 beta regions were amplified from genomic DNA with multiplex V and J primers using the immunoSEQ TRB Survey service. To keep depth equal across samples, survey-level sequencing depth of up to 500,000 reads per sample was applied. The libraries were purified, combined into pools and sequenced with Illumina technology. As for the authors' bioinformatics: Productive clonality, sample overlap, pairwise scatters, CDR3 beta length, V/D/J gene usage and productiveness were assessed with immunoSEQ online tools. Calculated diversity was defined as the number of unique rearrangements divided by total templates times 100, and Shannon and Simpson indices were additionally computed. Principal component analysis was performed on Z-score normalized data with the R prcomp function and the ggbiplot package. Blood-rectal clonal overlap within each subject was quantified with Morisita's index. TCRdb took this table from immuneACCESS and kept in-frame rearrangements with V and J called. Such tables lack part of the clones; where checked against another copy, unresolved V genes explain under half of the gap, and the rest is unexplained. V and J calls plus clone size are reproduced from that table; the DNA served to infer D and trimming. Recorded for this sample are roughly 4,400 clones; around 90% of them occurred a single time. Of the sample, more than 0.95% falls within the top ten clones.

CDR1 is given as LNHDA and CDR2 as SQIVND, both from the germline V gene (reference sequence). The CDR3 runs 13 residues from the cysteine to the phenylalanine. The DNA shown is the 39-base CDR3, in frame from base 1. A distance of 12 bases separates the germline ends of V and J, which lose 5 bases and 7 bases respectively. Here is what the overall study found, with its caveats: Because the repertoires came from total lymphocyte DNA, rare subsets such as regulatory T cells may have patterns that are not reflected. For technical reasons, substantially fewer templates were yielded by the blood samples of two patients, and these blood samples were excluded from blood-rectal overlap analysis. Rectal repertoire features separated controls, mild-moderate and acute severe colitis patients; acute severe colitis showed reduced rectal diversity due to clonal expansions. With only a handful of individuals, the healthy control group was small. Clonal overlap between a subject's own blood and rectum was significantly greater in ulcerative colitis patients than in controls, which suggests more T cell trafficking to inflamed tissue. Two rectal CDR3 clonotypes were detected in all ulcerative colitis patients and were not detected in any of the controls.

The sample was blood. This receptor was identified in a boy aged 10-17 years who was a control in a study of pediatric ulcerative colitis. Recombination linked TRBV19 to TRBJ2-4; TRBD1 might be the D gene, on 5 matching bases. The nucleotide sequence is TGTGCCAGTAGTTATTCGACAGCGAACATTCAGTACTTC. Its product reads: CASSYSTANIQYF.